Below are 31 T cell receptor beta chains sequenced from a single sample in a study of Graves' ophthalmopathy and Graves' hyperthyroidism. Amplification of TCR beta CDR3 regions used RNA transcripts. RT-PCR with HTBI primers came first, then second-round multiplex PCR. TCRdb re-analysed the multiplex PCR reads in MiXCR, keeping a single row per CDR3 protein. The sample holds about 620,000 distinct CDR3 sequences; 22% are singletons and the top ten take roughly 7.4%. What was sequenced was peripheral blood. Every receptor here comes from a woman aged 18-30 years with stable Graves' hyperthyroidism. Some clones in this sample may be carry-over from other donors' samples.

There are a few counts of this clonotype. The V gene is TRBV5-1, the J gene TRBJ2-2; TRBD1 matches at 9 bases. This CDR3 region has 16 residues. Germline V gene lookup returns CDR1 SGHRS and CDR2 YFSETQ. V dropped 0 bases and J dropped 7; count of bases not matched to a gene: 7. In DNA form, the CDR3 reads TGCGCCAGCAGCTTGGAACCTGGACAGGGGTTCGGGGAGCTGTTTTTT. Translation: CASSLEPGQGFGELFF.

This rearrangement joins TRBV6-2 or TRBV6-3 to TRBJ2-5; TRBD1 agrees at 10 bases. Germline trimming cut 0 bases from V and 5 bases from J; bases unmatched to any gene: 6. The CDR3 extends over 16 amino acids. Germline V gene data show CDR1 as MNHEY and CDR2 as SVGEGT. The CDR3 loop is CASSYSAGQGMETQYF. The CDR3 DNA reads as TGTGCCAGCAGTTACTCGGCGGGACAGGGGATGGAGACCCAGTACTTC.

In its sample, this clonotype was seen many times. This chain uses TRBV12-3 or TRBV12-4 with TRBJ1-1; D is possibly TRBD1 (5 bases). CDR3 length: 15 residues. V was trimmed by 5 bases and J by 1 base, leaving 14 bases between them. For the CDR3, the DNA is TGTGCCAGCAGTCGTAGGGAGGGGACGAACACTGAAGCTTTCTTT. It is translated as CASSRREGTNTEAFF.

The chain employs TRBV27 and TRBJ2-7; D is perhaps TRBD1 (5 bases). Trimming removed 9 bases at V and 1 base at J, with 16 bases between. There are 14 residues in the CDR3. CDR1 is MNHEY and CDR2 is SMNVEV in the germline V gene (reference sequence). CDR3: CASSISRQSYEQYF. CDR3 DNA: TGTGCCAGTAGTATTAGCAGACAGTCCTACGAGCAGTACTTC.

This clonotype has just one count. The CDR3 does not close with the conserved phenylalanine or tryptophan, likely indicating a read error. The chain joins TRBV7-2 to TRBJ2-5, with 14 bases identical to TRBD2. This CDR3 region has 16 residues. V was clipped by 5 bases and J by 1 base; unmatched bases: 3. CDR1 is SGHTA and CDR2 is FQGNSA in the germline V gene. The CDR3 protein is CASSLGTSGGQETQYL. The CDR3 DNA reads as TGTGCCAGCAGCCTTGGGACTAGCGGGGGCCAAGAGACCCAGTACCTC.

This clonotype was detected ten times or more. CDR3 amino acids: CASQEGQANQPQHF. CDR3 DNA: TGTGCCAGCCAGGAAGGACAAGCGAATCAGCCCCAGCATTTT. The chain employs TRBV2 and TRBJ1-5; TRBD1 might be the D (5 bases). Trimming took 8 bases from V and 4 from J, leaving 15 bases between them. The CDR3 covers 14 residues. Germline CDR1 and CDR2: SNHLY and FYNNEI.

This clonotype was seen ten or more times. The chain employs TRBV11-2 and TRBJ2-2, with D tentatively TRBD1 (5 bases). CDR1 and CDR2 (germline): SGHAT, FQNNGV. Deletions cut 5 bases from V and 0 bases from J, with 16 bases between. The CDR3 loop spans 17 amino acids. CDR3 residues: CASSLVVSTANTGELFF. The CDR3 nucleotides read TGTGCCAGCAGCCTGGTTGTCTCGACAGCGAACACCGGGGAGCTGTTTTTT. Full variable domain (remainder filled in from reference TRBV11-2 and TRBJ2-2): EAGVAQSPRYKIIEKRQSVAFWCNPISGHATLYWYQQILGQGPKLLIQFQNNGVVDDSQLPKDRFSAERLKGVDSTLKIQPAKLEDSAVYLCASSLVVSTANTGELFFGEGSRLTVL.

This chain joins TRBV13 and TRBJ1-3; D remains ambiguous. The CDR3 totals 18 residues. V lost 0 bases to trimming and J lost 0 bases, with 15 bases between them. The V gene's germline CDR1 is PRHDT and CDR2 FYEKMQ (reference sequence). In DNA, the CDR3 is TGTGCCAGCAGCTTAGGCATGCCGCCAATCCCCTCTGGAAACACCATATATTTT. It codes for CASSLGMPPIPSGNTIYF.

This clonotype appeared a few times. A much more abundant neighbour one base away suggests this may be a read error. V and J are TRBV25-1 and TRBJ1-1; D is undetermined. This CDR3 region has 15 residues. The V end lost 6 bases, the J end lost 1 base, and 15 bases lay between the germline ends. Germline V CDR1 and CDR2: MGHDK, SYGVNS. CDR3 amino acids: CASSTSRQTNTEAFF. CDR3 nucleotides: TGTGCCAGCAGCACAAGCCGCCAGACGAACACTGAAGCTTTCTTT.

This clonotype was found many times. The J gene is TRBJ2-7, the V gene TRBV27, with TRBD1 identical over 8 bases. Germline loops: CDR1 MNHEY, CDR2 SMNVEV (reference sequence). Trimming removed 6 bases from V and 2 bases from J; junction bases left unmatched: 6. The CDR3 sequence is 14 residues long. The CDR3 DNA reads TGTGCCAGCAGACAGGACAGGGAGACCTACGAGCAGTACTTC. Translated, it gives CASRQDRETYEQYF.

This chain joins TRBV19 and TRBJ1-2; 7 bases fit TRBD1. Germline V gives CDR1 LNHDA, CDR2 SQIVND (reference sequence). The V and J ends lost 5 bases and 3 bases, in that order; junction bases with no gene match: 9. This CDR3 has 15 amino acids. The CDR3 DNA is TGTGCCAGTAGTGACGGATCCGGGACAGACTATGGCTACACCTTC. Its protein is CASSDGSGTDYGYTF.

This clonotype has ten or more counts. The chain has TRBV20-1 and TRBJ2-7; 11 bases are a match to TRBD1. V was clipped by 8 bases and J by 4 bases; unmatched bases: 7. CDR3 size: 13 residues. Germline CDR1 DFQATT, CDR2 SNEGSKA (reference sequence). CDR3 DNA sequence: TGCAGTTCACCAGGGACAGGGGGATACGAGCAGTACTTC. Protein sequence: CSSPGTGGYEQYF.

This clonotype was counted many times. This chain joins TRBV11-1 and TRBJ2-7, with TRBD2 matching over 8 bases. Trimming at V came to 2 bases and at J to 0 bases, leaving 6 bases not matched to a gene. This CDR3 region has 16 residues. CDR1 and CDR2 (germline): SGHAT, FQDESV (reference sequence). The CDR3 sequence: CASSLNSGGFSYEQYF. The CDR3 bases are TGTGCCAGCAGCTTAAATTCGGGGGGGTTCTCCTACGAGCAGTACTTC.

In its sample, this clonotype was seen a few times. This chain uses TRBV4-1 with TRBJ1-1; 7 positions match TRBD1. V was clipped by 4 bases and J by 2 bases; unmatched bases: 7. This CDR3 region has 15 residues. From germline, CDR1 is MGHRA and CDR2 YSYEKL. In DNA, the CDR3 is TGCGCCAGCAGCCCTTGGGAGGGGGCCAACACTGAAGCTTTCTTT. Its translation is CASSPWEGANTEAFF.

This clonotype was found a few times. The chain uses TRBV12-3 or TRBV12-4 and TRBJ1-2; D is perhaps TRBD1 (5 bases). The CDR3 is made up of 17 amino acids. The germline V and J ends were trimmed by 7 bases and 5 bases, with 26 bases remaining between them. CDR3 bases: TGTGCCAGCATCAAAAGGGGTTGGGGCCTGGTCGGGTATGGCTACACCTTC. It yields the protein CASIKRGWGLVGYGYTF.

This clonotype occurred a few times. The chain combines TRBV12-3 or TRBV12-4 with TRBJ1-6; D remains unclear. With 6 bases removed from V and 7 bases from J, the gap between germline ends came to 10 bases. The CDR3 has 13 amino acids. The CDR3 DNA reads as TGTGCCAGCAGCGGTCTAGAGAATTCACCCCTCCACTTT. Translation gives CASSGLENSPLHF.

This clonotype was seen a handful of times. This chain connects TRBV28 to TRBJ1-2; D unclear. Germline CDR1 reads MDHEN; CDR2 reads SYDVKM. V was pared by 4 bases and J by 0 bases, with 12 bases between. The CDR3 length is 15 residues. For the CDR3, the DNA is TGTGCCAGCAGTTCAACCGGGGTCTCTAACTATGGCTACACCTTC. This translates into CASSSTGVSNYGYTF.

This clonotype was counted once. The chain links TRBV3-1 to TRBJ2-7, with 7 bases identical to TRBD1. Germline loops: CDR1 LGHDT, CDR2 YNNKEL (reference sequence). V gave up 1 base and J gave up 5 bases; unmatched junction bases: 5. The CDR3 sequence is 14 residues long. The CDR3 here is CASSQAGQFNEQYF. In DNA form, the CDR3 reads TGTGCCAGCAGCCAAGCGGGACAGTTTAACGAGCAGTACTTC.

J is TRBJ2-7 and V is TRBV10-3, with 9 bases fitting TRBD1. The junction had 2 bases not matched to a gene; V was cut back by 4 bases and J by 1 base. The germline V gene encodes CDR1 ENHRY and CDR2 SYGVKD. CDR3 size: 14 residues. The CDR3: CAISAGQGSYEQYF. For the CDR3, the DNA is TGTGCCATCAGTGCAGGACAGGGGTCCTACGAGCAGTACTTC.

This clonotype was counted at least ten times. The gene calls are TRBV12-3 or TRBV12-4 and TRBJ2-6; D assignment may be TRBD1 or TRBD2 (5 bases each). The germline V and J ends were trimmed by 3 bases and 4 bases, with 25 bases remaining between them. CDR3 length: 20 residues. In DNA form, the CDR3 reads TGTGCCAGCAGTTTGGGGGTCTTGGGGCACCCCAGAGCAGGGGCCAACGTCCTGACTTTC. Translating it yields CASSLGVLGHPRAGANVLTF.

This clonotype was observed many times. J is TRBJ1-3 and V is TRBV28; D perhaps matches TRBD1 (6 bases). From germline, CDR1 is MDHEN and CDR2 SYDVKM. This CDR3 is built from 16 residues. V gave up 4 bases and J gave up 3 bases, with 16 bases separating them. The CDR3 loop reads CASSSTPQGGGNTIYF. The CDR3, as DNA: TGTGCCAGCAGTTCCACCCCACAGGGAGGTGGAAACACCATATATTTT.

This clonotype showed up many times. This chain connects TRBV15 to TRBJ1-1, with D possibly TRBD1 on 5 matching bases. Trimming took off 0 bases at V and 3 bases at J, with 17 bases between the two ends. The germline gives CDR1 LNHNV, CDR2 YYDKDF (reference sequence). This CDR3 is 17 amino acids long. CDR3 in amino acids: CATSREGEGLGDTEAFF. CDR3 in DNA: TGTGCCACCAGCAGAGAGGGGGAAGGCCTAGGGGACACTGAAGCTTTCTTT.

A few counts support this clonotype. The rearrangement uses TRBV12-3 or TRBV12-4 and TRBJ2-2, with D tentatively TRBD2 (6 bases). The CDR3 has 13 residues. V shed 7 bases and J shed 6 bases, with 12 bases lying between them. CDR3 DNA sequence: TGTGCCAGCATAGACAGCGGGCCCGGGGAGCTGTTTTTT. Protein: CASIDSGPGELFF.

At least ten counts were recorded for this clonotype. The chain combines TRBV7-3 with TRBJ1-1, with D possibly being TRBD1 (6 bases). The CDR3 has 12 amino acids. Trimming removed 6 bases from V and 5 bases from J, with 10 bases in between. The germline gives CDR1 SGHTA, CDR2 FQGTGA. The CDR3 bases are TGTGCCAGCAGACCAAGGGGGACTGAAGCTTTCTTT. It codes for CASRPRGTEAFF.

This clonotype was observed at least ten times. This rearrangement joins TRBV6-5 to TRBJ2-7, with D tentatively TRBD1 or TRBD2 (6 bases each). The germline gives CDR1 MNHEY, CDR2 SVGAGI. V was clipped by 7 bases and J by 0 bases, with 7 bases between them. CDR3 length: 12 residues. CDR3 nucleotide sequence: TGTGCCAGCAAGGGGGGCTCCTACGAGCAGTACTTC. Encoded protein: CASKGGSYEQYF.

This clonotype was recorded many times. The chain combines TRBV5-1 with TRBJ2-2, with D possibly being TRBD1 (5 bases). Germline V CDR1 and CDR2: SGHRS, YFSETQ. V gave up 0 bases and J gave up 6 bases, with 15 bases separating them. CDR3 size: 16 residues. The CDR3 DNA reads as TGCGCCAGCAGCTTGGAGCAGGGTGGTATATCCGGGGAGCTGTTTTTT. It yields the protein CASSLEQGGISGELFF.

This clonotype was detected ten times or more. The chain uses TRBV27 and TRBJ1-2, with 7 bases identical to TRBD1. CDR1 and CDR2 from the germline V gene are MNHEY and SMNVEV (reference sequence). The CDR3 contains 17 residues. The V gene end was trimmed by 1 base and the J gene end by 0 bases; junction bases not matched to a gene: 8. The CDR3 reads CASSLLGGTVSNYGYTF. The CDR3 DNA is TGTGCCAGCAGTTTATTGGGGGGGACAGTTTCTAACTATGGCTACACCTTC.

The V call is TRBV28, the J call TRBJ2-5; maybe TRBD2 (5 bases). This CDR3 region has 12 residues. Trimming stripped 5 bases from V and 5 bases from J, with 9 bases between. Germline V lookup: CDR1 MDHEN, CDR2 SYDVKM. The CDR3 sequence is CASSRWEETQYF. DNA for the CDR3: TGTGCCAGCAGTAGGTGGGAGGAGACCCAGTACTTC.

Many counts were recorded for this clonotype. The genes are TRBV12-3 or TRBV12-4 and TRBJ1-5; perhaps TRBD1 as D (5 bases). The CDR3 length is 16 residues. Trimming took 5 bases from V and 0 from J, leaving 14 bases between them. The CDR3 spells CASSPGGFYSNQPQHF. The DNA for the CDR3 is TGTGCCAGCAGTCCTGGGGGGTTTTATAGCAATCAGCCCCAGCATTTT.

CDR3 sequence (DNA): TGTGCCAGCAGGGGGGTCGGAAGTACGCAGCCCCAGCATTTT. This encodes CASRGVGSTQPQHF. This sequence joins TRBV6-2 or TRBV6-3 and TRBJ1-5; possible D gene TRBD1, 5 bases. Between the trimmed V and J ends, which lost 6 bases and 7 bases, there was a span of 16 bases. Germline CDR1 is MNHEY and CDR2 is SVGEGT. There are 14 residues in the CDR3.

This clonotype appeared many times. This chain joins TRBV5-1 and TRBJ1-2, with unresolved D. CDR1 is SGHRS and CDR2 is YFSETQ in the germline V gene. V dropped 5 bases and J dropped 5 bases, with 19 bases sitting between them. The CDR3 runs to 15 residues. The CDR3 DNA follows: TGCGCCAGCAGGGTGGGTGTGGACGGATCTTATGGCTACACCTTC. It is translated as CASRVGVDGSYGYTF.